This record looks at one T cell receptor (beta chain) sequence and its context. Its antigen has not been determined. One end of the junction fails to match germline, which may point to a read error. The ophthalmopathy patients had moderately to severely active disease, with a Clinical Activity Score of 3 or higher, a NOSPECS grade of 4 or higher, and a disease duration of less than 3 months. Patients were excluded if they had other autoimmune diseases, uncontrolled infections, pregnancy or lactation. Diagnosis relied on clinical symptoms, serum thyroxine, TRAb, thyroid ultrasound and orbital computed tomography. Using Ficoll-Paque density gradient centrifugation, PBMCs were isolated from 9 to 10 ml of fresh peripheral blood. Trizol reagent was used to extract the total RNA, and its quality was then checked on an Agilent 2100 Bioanalyzer. Spanning cysteine to phenylalanine, the CDR3 consists of 15 amino acids. Here the CDR3 DNA is all that survives: 45 bases in frame from base 1. Based on the germline V gene, the CDR1 and CDR2 sequences are ENHRY and SYGVKD.

These data belong to a study of Graves' ophthalmopathy and Graves' hyperthyroidism (dated by TCRdb to the late 2010s). Regarding the study in general: Peripheral blood samples were taken at the time of initial diagnosis, before any treatment was given. The study used TCR beta repertoire signatures to distinguish Graves' ophthalmopathy from Graves' hyperthyroidism and to predict progression to ophthalmopathy. In total, 120 to 150 blood samples were TCR-sequenced: 40 to 45 ophthalmopathy, under 85 hyperthyroidism and about 17 hyperthyroidism-to-ophthalmopathy patients. To explore V-J signatures distinguishing ophthalmopathy from hyperthyroidism, a discovery set of under 110 patients (roughly 42 ophthalmopathy, about 57 stable hyperthyroidism) was enrolled. The independent validation cohort included approximately 19 hyperthyroidism patients plus 17 patients who later progressed from hyperthyroidism to ophthalmopathy. T-cell repertoires of thyroid tissue and blood were compared in about six hyperthyroidism patients. Once sampling was done, hyperthyroidism patients were given methimazole at a starting dose of 30 mg daily, while ophthalmopathy patients were given high-dose intravenous methylprednisolone.

For repertoire sequencing, TCR beta CDR3 regions were amplified from RNA transcripts. A first-round RT-PCR used HTBI primers with the Qiagen OneStep RT-PCR kit, followed by a second-round multiplex PCR, size selection and purification. Libraries were sequenced paired-end with 100 bp reads on an Illumina HiSeq2000. In the original analysis: SOAPnuke was used to process the reads, removing any read that contained adapters or uncalled bases, had a mean Phred below 15, or lacked an exact match to the constant primer or identifier. COPE v1.2.5 was used to merge high-quality paired reads. Clonotypes were defined as unique nucleotide sequences and were aligned to IMGT TRB V, D and J references using MiTCR v1.1. The analysis was limited to V-J combinations with a frequency above 0.0001, which together covered roughly 99% of repertoires. For each V-J combination, a TCR clonal expansion and chaos score was defined as the ratio of F50 clonal expansion to chaos observed in the TCRdist matrix. Welch's t-statistics and random forest were used to reduce features to about a dozen V-J combinations, which were fed into a naive Bayes classifier. The Morisita-Horn index was used to measure how similar the thyroid and blood repertoires were. The raw public reads went through TCRdb reprocessing: fastp at Q25, MiXCR clone calling, in-frame beta chains kept. Identical CDR3 proteins give one entry, which carries the most common genes and DNA. The V and J calls and clone size come from TCRdb's table, not from the authors' own analysis. A total of 40,000 to 45,000 distinct CDR3 sequences appear in this sample, around 52% of them only once. The leading ten clones occupy 18% of the sample.

Points the paper makes about the study in general: In cross-validation, the 13-signature model distinguished ophthalmopathy from stable hyperthyroidism with approximately 85% sensitivity and about 81% specificity, and in the test set the corresponding values were approximately 80% and 75%. No statistical method was used to set the sample size in advance, and the investigators knew which group each participant was assigned to. In validation, the model predicted ophthalmopathy progression with about 70% sensitivity and roughly 78% specificity; some 13 predicted patients were CT-confirmed with GO in a median of around 6 months. Most expanded thyroid clonotypes with frequency above 0.001 were also detected in blood, suggesting blood repertoires may reflect the thyroid immune response.

The V gene is TRBV10-3 and the J gene is TRBJ2-1, and 7 bases in between align with TRBD2. The sample consisted of peripheral blood. The clonotype was recovered from an adult man with Graves' ophthalmopathy. The CDR3 is CASSDSQGEGGEQFF. The base sequence is TGTGCCAGCAGTGACTCACAAGGGGAGGGCGGTGAGCAGTTCTTC.